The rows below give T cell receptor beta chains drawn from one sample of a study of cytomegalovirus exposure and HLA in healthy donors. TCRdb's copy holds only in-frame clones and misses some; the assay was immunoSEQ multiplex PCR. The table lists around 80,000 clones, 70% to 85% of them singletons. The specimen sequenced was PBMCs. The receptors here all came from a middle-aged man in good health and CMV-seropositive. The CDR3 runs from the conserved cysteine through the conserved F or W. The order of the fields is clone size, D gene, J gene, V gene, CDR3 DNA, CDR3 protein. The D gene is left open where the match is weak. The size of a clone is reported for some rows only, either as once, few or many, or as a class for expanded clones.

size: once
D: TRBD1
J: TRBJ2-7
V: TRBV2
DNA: TGTGCCAGCACCAGACAGGGCGGGCCCTACGAGCAGTACTTC
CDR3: CASTRQGGPYEQYF

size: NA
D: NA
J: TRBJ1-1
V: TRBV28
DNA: TGTGCCAGCAACTCCCTGAACACTGAAGCTTTCTTT
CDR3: CASNSLNTEAFF

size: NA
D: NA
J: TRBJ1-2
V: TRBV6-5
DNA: TGTGCCAGCTATGGGGGGAGCGGCCGATTTAATGGCTACACCTTC
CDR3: CASYGGSGRFNGYTF

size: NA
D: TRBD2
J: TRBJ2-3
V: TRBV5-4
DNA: TGTGCCAGCAGCTTGGGGAGGACTAGCGGGATTACCTACACAGATACGCAGTATTTT
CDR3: CASSLGRTSGITYTDTQYF

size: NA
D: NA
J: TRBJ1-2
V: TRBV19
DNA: TGTGCCAGTAGTATGGGGCCAGGCGATGGCTACACCTTC
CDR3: CASSMGPGDGYTF

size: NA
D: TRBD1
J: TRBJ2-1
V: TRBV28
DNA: TGTGCCAGCACCTCCCGACAGGGGGCGTTCAATGAGCAGTTCTTC
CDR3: CASTSRQGAFNEQFF

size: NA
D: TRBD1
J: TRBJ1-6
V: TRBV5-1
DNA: TGCGCCAGCAGCTGGACCGGGACAGGGAGATCACCCCTCCACTTT
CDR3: CASSWTGTGRSPLHF

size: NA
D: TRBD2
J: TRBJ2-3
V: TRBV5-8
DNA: TGTGCCAGCGGGTACTATTTGACTAGCGGGGTAACAGATACGCAGTATTTT
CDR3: CASGYYLTSGVTDTQYF

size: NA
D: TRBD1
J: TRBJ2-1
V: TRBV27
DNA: TGTGCCAGCAGTTTCCAGGGGGCGTTGGAGAATGAGCAGTTCTTC
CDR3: CASSFQGALENEQFF

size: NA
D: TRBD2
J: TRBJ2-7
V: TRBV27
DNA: TGTGCCAGCAGGGCCGTAGCGGGGGGGCCCAGCGAGCAGTACTTC
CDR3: CASRAVAGGPSEQYF

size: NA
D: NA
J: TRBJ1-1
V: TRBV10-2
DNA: TGCGCCAGCAGTCCTGAGGATGGAACCCCGATGGCTTTCTTT
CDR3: CASSPEDGTPMAFF

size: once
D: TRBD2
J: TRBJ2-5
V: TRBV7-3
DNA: TGTGCCAGCAGCCACCCCTGGACTAGTCATATCCTAGAGACCCAGTACTTC
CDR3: CASSHPWTSHILETQYF

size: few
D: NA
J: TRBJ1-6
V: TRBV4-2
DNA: TGTGCCAGCAGCCAAGACAGGGTGAATTCACCCCTCCACTTT
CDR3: CASSQDRVNSPLHF

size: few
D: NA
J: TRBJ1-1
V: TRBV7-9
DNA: TGTGCCAGCAGCTTAATGGGAGGGAACACTGAAGCTTTCTTT
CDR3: CASSLMGGNTEAFF

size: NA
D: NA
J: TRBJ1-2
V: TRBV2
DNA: TGTGCCAGCAGTGAGAGAGCGACTAGGGGCTACACCTTC
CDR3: CASSERATRGYTF

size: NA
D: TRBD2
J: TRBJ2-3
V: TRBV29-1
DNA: TGCAGCGTTGCGGAGCTAGCGGGAGGGACAGATACGCAGTATTTT
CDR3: CSVAELAGGTDTQYF

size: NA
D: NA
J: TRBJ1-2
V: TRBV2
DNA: TGTGCCAGCAGTGGAGCGACAGAGACTAACTATGGCTACACCTTC
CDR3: CASSGATETNYGYTF

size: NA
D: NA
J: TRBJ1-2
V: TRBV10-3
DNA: TGTGCCATCAGTGAAGAGAGGAACGGCTACACCTTC
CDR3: CAISEERNGYTF

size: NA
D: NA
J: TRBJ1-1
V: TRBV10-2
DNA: NA
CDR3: CASSEFFGQGLMNTEAFF

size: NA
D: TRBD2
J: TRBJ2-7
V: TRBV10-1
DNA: TGCGCCAGCAGTGCTAGCGGGAGCCTCTACGAGCAGTACTTC
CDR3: CASSASGSLYEQYF

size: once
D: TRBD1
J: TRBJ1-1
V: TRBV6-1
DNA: TGTGCCAGCAGTGCAAAGCGGACAGGTGAAGCTTTCTTT
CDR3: CASSAKRTGEAFF

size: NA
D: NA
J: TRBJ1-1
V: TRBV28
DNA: TGTGCCAGCAGTTTCGCGGGGGACACTGAAGCTTTCTTT
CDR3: CASSFAGDTEAFF

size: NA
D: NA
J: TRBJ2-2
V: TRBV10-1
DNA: TGCGCCAGTAAGGACAGCGCGAACACCGGGGAGCTGTTTTTT
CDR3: CASKDSANTGELFF

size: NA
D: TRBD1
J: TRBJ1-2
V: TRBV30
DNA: TGTGCCTGGAGTACCCCGGACAGGGACGGCTACACCTTC
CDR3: CAWSTPDRDGYTF

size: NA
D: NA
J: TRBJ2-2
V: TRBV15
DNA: TGTGCCACCAGCAGCTTGGGGGGGCAGTGGGCCGGGGAGCTGTTTTTT
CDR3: CATSSLGGQWAGELFF

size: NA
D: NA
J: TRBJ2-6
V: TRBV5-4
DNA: TGTGCCAGCAGCTTGACTGGGGAGGTCCTGACTTTC
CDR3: CASSLTGEVLTF

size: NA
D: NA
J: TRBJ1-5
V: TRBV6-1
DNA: TGTGCCAGCAGTGACTATCAGCCCCAGCATTTT
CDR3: CASSDYQPQHF

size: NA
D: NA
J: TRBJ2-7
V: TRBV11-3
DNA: TGTGCCAGCAGCTTTCACTCGGGTAGCTACGAGCAGTACTTC
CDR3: CASSFHSGSYEQYF

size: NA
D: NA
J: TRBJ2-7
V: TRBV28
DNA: TGTGCCAGCAGTCGGGTACAGGTGCCCTACGAGCAGTACTTC
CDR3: CASSRVQVPYEQYF

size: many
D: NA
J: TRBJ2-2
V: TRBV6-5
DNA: TGTGCCAGCTTCAGGGGAACCGGGGAGCTGTTTTTT
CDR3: CASFRGTGELFF

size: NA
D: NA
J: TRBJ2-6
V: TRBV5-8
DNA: TGTGCCAGCAGCTTGATGTCAGCTGGGGCCAACGTCCTGACTTTC
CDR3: CASSLMSAGANVLTF

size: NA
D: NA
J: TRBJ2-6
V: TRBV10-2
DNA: TGCGCCAGTCAGGGGCAGGGCGGCTCTGGGGCCAACGTCCTGACTTTC
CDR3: CASQGQGGSGANVLTF

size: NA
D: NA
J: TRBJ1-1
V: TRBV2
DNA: TGTGCCAGCAGTGTCGAGTTTGGCACTGAAGCTTTCTTT
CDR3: CASSVEFGTEAFF

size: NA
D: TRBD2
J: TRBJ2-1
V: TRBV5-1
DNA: TGCGCCAGCAGGTCGGGACTAGCGGGAGATCGGGATGAGCAGTTCTTC
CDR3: CASRSGLAGDRDEQFF

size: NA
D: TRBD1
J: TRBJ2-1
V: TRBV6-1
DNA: TGTGCCAGCAGTGAACAGGGACAGAGAAACAATGAGCAGTTCTTC
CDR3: CASSEQGQRNNEQFF

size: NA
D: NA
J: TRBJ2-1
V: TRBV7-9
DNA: TGTGCCAGCAGCTTAGGAACGGGGAGGAATGAGCAGTTCTTC
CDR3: CASSLGTGRNEQFF

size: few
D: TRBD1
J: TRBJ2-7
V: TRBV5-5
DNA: TGTGCCAGCAGCTCCTTTCCCGGGACAGGCCAGTACGAGCAGTACTTC
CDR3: CASSSFPGTGQYEQYF

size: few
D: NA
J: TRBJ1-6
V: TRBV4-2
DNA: TGTGCCAGCAGCCTTCAAACCAGTAATTCACCCCTCCACTTT
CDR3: CASSLQTSNSPLHF

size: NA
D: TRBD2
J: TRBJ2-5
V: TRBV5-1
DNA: TGCGCCAGCAGCTCTGGGTGGACTAGCGGTGACTCATCGTCTCACTTC
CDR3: CASSSGWTSGDSSSHF

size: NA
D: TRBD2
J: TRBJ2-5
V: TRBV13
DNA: TGTGCCAGCAGAGTCGCCGCCGGGACTAGCGGGAGGGCCAGGGAGACCCAGTACTTC
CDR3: CASRVAAGTSGRARETQYF

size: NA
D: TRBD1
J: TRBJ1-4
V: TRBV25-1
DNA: TGTGCCAGCAGTGAGACAGGGGGAACTAATGAAAAACTGTTTTTT
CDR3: CASSETGGTNEKLFF

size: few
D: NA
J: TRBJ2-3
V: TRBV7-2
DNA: TGTGCCAGCAGCTTAGCAGGGGCAGATACGCAGTATTTT
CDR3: CASSLAGADTQYF

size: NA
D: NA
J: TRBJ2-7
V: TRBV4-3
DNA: TGCGCCAGCAGCCGCAACTCCATTACCTACGAGCAGTACTTC
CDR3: CASSRNSITYEQYF

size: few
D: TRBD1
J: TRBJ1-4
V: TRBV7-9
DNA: TGTGCCAGCAGCTCGACAGGGACCCAAGAAAAACTGTTTTTT
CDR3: CASSSTGTQEKLFF

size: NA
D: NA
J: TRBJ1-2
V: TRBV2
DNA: TGTGCCAGCAGTTTGGGTGGGACAACCGTAAACTATGGCTACACCTTC
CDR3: CASSLGGTTVNYGYTF